This TCR beta chain was recovered during a study of beta chain features in type 1 diabetes. Whole-study context: Sorted cells, approximately 110 million in number, were examined across all samples. Overall study findings and caveats: When VDJ junctions were examined, type 1 diabetes patients showed fewer insertions and more deletions. When cDNA is sequenced, cells with high TCR expression could be over-represented.

CD45RO/CCR7/CD25/CD127/CD95/CD27 sorting isolated CD4+ naive, central memory, regulatory and stem cell-like memory cells. The CDR3 contains 14 residues. V lost 1 base and J 3 bases, leaving 13 bases between the germline ends. Germline CDR1 SQVTM, CDR2 ANQGSEA. This clone was seen a few times. Its antigen is currently unknown. The isolated RNA, all of it, was reverse transcribed, so expressed TCRB transcripts were what got sequenced. Measured with immunoSEQ multiplex PCR; TCRdb has only the in-frame clones, and not every one. The sample consists of over 500,000 clones, around a sixth of them appearing once.

This chain uses TRBV29-1 with TRBJ2-7; D ambiguous. Sequences were obtained from naive CD4+ T cells from blood. This sequence was found in a man younger than 35 in good health. CDR3 sequence: CSVEVVGYYYEQYF. In nucleotides, the CDR3 is TGCAGCGTTGAAGTTGTTGGATACTACTACGAGCAGTACTTC.